Here is one TCR beta chain with its context. Its target is not known. The data belong to a study of monozygotic twins with inflammatory bowel disease. General observations from the study: Fewer shared clonotypes with others were found in IBD patients than in healthy twins, especially with disease activity. Using the inverse Simpson index, IBD patients had lower TCRbeta diversity than healthy co-twins.

In eight separate reactions per sample, cDNA was generated. With the 5' RACE reads reprocessed, TCRdb shows one record per CDR3 protein and no DNA. Its listing shows a few hundred thousand distinct CDR3 sequences. Every donor provided one blood sample measuring roughly 2.5 ml. Sequencing was performed on blood. The receptor was isolated from a human donor with ulcerative colitis or Crohn's disease, or a healthy co-twin of an affected twin (not recorded which).

CDR3: CSARESGGADTQYF. V gene TRBV20-1 combines with J gene TRBJ2-3; TCRdb's assignment of TRBD2 cannot be checked, as there is no DNA. Germline CDR1 reads DFQATT; CDR2 reads SNEGSKA (reference sequence). The CDR3 runs to 14 residues.